This T cell receptor (beta chain) was identified during a study of blood T cell repertoires in COVID-19. Original processing notes: Amplification with reference gene primers provided the estimates of nucleated cell counts. Some clones are missing from TCRdb's copy, which holds only in-frame ones; the method was immunoSEQ multiplex PCR. That table furnishes V, J and clone size, whereas the DNA furnished D and trimming. The sample lists under 110,000 clones, 71% occurring once. This CDR3 is 15 amino acids long. J was trimmed by 10 bases and V by 2 bases; bases with no gene match: 9. CDR1 is SGDLS, CDR2 YYNGEE, per germline.

The receptor was isolated from a human donor with acute or convalescent COVID-19. The donor label of this sample is uncertain. The sample consisted of peripheral blood. The chain carries TRBV9 and TRBJ1-6, with 7 bases aligning to TRBD1. The CDR3 here is CASSVGAQGDSPLHF. The CDR3 DNA is TGTGCCAGCAGCGTCGGGGCGCAGGGGGACTCACCCCTCCACTTT.